Detailed here is one T cell receptor (beta chain). The antigen remains undetermined. Alongside a J-beta primer mix, a sample-barcoded 5' primer served in a second PCR lasting roughly 7 to 11 cycles. Through a template-switch adaptor with 12 random nucleotides, each cDNA molecule received a tag. TCRdb fed the 5' RACE reads into MiXCR, producing one record per CDR3 protein. Counted here are more than 700,000 distinct CDR3 sequences, about 55% occurring once; the ten biggest clones make up 40% to 50%. Researchers isolated at least 7 million PBMCs per sample. Total RNA amounts of at least 6 micrograms were extracted per sample. The CDR3 sequence is 14 residues long. The germline CDR1 and CDR2 sequences are MNHEY and SMNVEV (reference sequence). This sample stems from a study of blood T cells in healthy people across ages. Findings and limits, study-wide: More naive CD4+ cells and higher diversity were found in long-lived than in aged donors.

Sequencing was done on a sample of blood. The chain joins TRBV27 to TRBJ2-4; D is possibly TRBD1 (6 bases). The end of the DNA fits TRBJ2-7 better, so the J call may be wrong. This receptor was identified in an older man in good health. The CDR3: CASKSGTLSYEQYF. For the CDR3, the DNA is TGTGCCAGCAAGTCCGGGACACTTTCCTACGAGCAGTACTTC.